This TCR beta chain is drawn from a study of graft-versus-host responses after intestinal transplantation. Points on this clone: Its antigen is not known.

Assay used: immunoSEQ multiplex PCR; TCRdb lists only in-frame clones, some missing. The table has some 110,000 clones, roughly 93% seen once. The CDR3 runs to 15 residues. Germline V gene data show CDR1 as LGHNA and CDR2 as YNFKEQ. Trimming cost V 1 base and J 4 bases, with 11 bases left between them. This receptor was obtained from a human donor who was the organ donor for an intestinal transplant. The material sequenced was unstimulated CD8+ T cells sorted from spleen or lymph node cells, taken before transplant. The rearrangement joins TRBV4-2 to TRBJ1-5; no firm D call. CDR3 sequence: CASSQVAGPNQPQHF. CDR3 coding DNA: TGTGCCAGCAGCCAAGTGGCAGGCCCGAATCAGCCCCAGCATTTT.